These T cell receptor beta chains were read from a single sample in a study of T cell repertoires in cytomegalovirus infection. TCRdb recomputed calls from the reads with MiXCR, one row per CDR3 protein. The sample records around 210,000 distinct CDR3 sequences, under 8.5% being singletons. Sequenced: PBMCs. These receptors all come from a human donor in good health (CMV status not recorded). Some clones in this sample may be carry-over from other donors' samples. The CDR3 runs from the conserved cysteine through the conserved F or W. D genes are given only for firm matches. The listing skips clone size in some rows; elsewhere it reads once, few, many or a size class.

few	.	TRBV11-2	TRBJ2-2	TGTGCCAGCAGCTTAATCAGGGCCGGGGAGCTGTTTTTT	CASSLIRAGELFF
many	.	TRBV25-1	TRBJ1-5	TGTGCCAGCAGTGATCAGACTAATCAGCCCCAGCATTTT	CASSDQTNQPQHF
.	TRBD2	TRBV20-1	TRBJ2-1	TGCAGTGCTAGAGCATCTAGCGGGGGTTCCTACAATGAGCAGTTCTTC	CSARASSGGSYNEQFF
many	TRBD2	TRBV6-2/TRBV6-3	TRBJ2-1	TGTGCCAGCAGTAGGGCGGGGGGGTCGAATGAGCAGTTCTTC	CASSRAGGSNEQFF
many	.	TRBV7-2	TRBJ1-4	TGTGCCAGCAGCTTTATGAACGGCGAAAAACTGTTTTTT	CASSFMNGEKLFF
many	.	TRBV29-1	TRBJ2-5	TGCAGCGTTGGACGGGAAGAGACCCAGTACTTC	CSVGREETQYF
many	.	TRBV6-2/TRBV6-3	TRBJ1-6	TGTGCCAGCAGCATGGGCATAGTAGCCTATAATTCACCCCTCCACTTT	CASSMGIVAYNSPLHF
many	.	TRBV20-1	TRBJ1-1	TGCAGTGCTAGAGAGGACGGCTACACTGAAGCTTTCTTT	CSAREDGYTEAFF
many	.	TRBV7-2	TRBJ1-2	TGTGCCAGCAGCTTAGTCCAGGGTGGCTACACCTTC	CASSLVQGGYTF
many	.	TRBV6-2/TRBV6-3	TRBJ2-7	TGTGCCAGCAGTTACGTCTACGAGCAGTACTTC	CASSYVYEQYF
.	.	TRBV11-3	TRBJ2-2	TGTGCCAGCAGCTTGAGCCCTCCGGGCACCGGGGAGCTGTTTTTT	CASSLSPPGTGELFF
.	.	TRBV6-2/TRBV6-3	TRBJ1-1	TGTGCCAGCAGGGAGACAGCGAACACTGAAGCTTTCTTT	CASRETANTEAFF